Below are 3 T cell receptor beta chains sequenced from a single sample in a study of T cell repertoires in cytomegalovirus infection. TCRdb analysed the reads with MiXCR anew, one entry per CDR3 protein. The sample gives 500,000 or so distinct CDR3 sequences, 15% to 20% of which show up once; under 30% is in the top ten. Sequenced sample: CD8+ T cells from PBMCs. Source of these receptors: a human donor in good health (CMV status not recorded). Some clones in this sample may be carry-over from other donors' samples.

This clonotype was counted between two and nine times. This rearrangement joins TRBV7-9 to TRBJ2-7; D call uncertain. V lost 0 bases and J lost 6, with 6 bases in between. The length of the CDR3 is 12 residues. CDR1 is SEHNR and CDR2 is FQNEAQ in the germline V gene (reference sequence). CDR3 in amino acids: CASSLAKTEQYF. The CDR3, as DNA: TGTGCCAGCAGCTTAGCGAAAACCGAGCAGTACTTC.

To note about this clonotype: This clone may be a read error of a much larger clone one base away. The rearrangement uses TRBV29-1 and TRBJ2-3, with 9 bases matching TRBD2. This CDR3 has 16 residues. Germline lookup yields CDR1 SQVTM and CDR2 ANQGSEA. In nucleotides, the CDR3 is TGCAGCGTTCCCCAGAGGAGTAGCGGGAGCACAGATATGCAGTATTTT. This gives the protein CSVPQRSSGSTDMQYF.

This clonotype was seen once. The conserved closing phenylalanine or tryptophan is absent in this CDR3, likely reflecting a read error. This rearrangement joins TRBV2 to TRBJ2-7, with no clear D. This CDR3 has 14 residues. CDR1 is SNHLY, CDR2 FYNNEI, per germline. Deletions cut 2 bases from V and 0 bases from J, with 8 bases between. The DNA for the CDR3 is TGTGCCAGCAGTGAAAGGGCAGACTCCTACGAGCAGTACTTA. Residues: CASSERADSYEQYL.